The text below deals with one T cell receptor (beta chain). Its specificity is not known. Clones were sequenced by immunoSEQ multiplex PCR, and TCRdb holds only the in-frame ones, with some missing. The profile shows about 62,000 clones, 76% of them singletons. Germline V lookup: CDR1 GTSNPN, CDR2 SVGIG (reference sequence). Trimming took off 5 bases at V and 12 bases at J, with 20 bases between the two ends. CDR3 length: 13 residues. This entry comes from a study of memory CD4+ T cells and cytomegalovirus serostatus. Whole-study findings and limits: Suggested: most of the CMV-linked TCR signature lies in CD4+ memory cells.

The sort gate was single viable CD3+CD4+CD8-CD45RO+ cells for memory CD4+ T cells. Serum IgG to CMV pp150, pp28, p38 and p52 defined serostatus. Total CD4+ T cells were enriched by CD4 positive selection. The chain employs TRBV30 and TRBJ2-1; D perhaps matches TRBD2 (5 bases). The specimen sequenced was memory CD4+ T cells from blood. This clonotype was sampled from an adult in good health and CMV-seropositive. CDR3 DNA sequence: TGTGCCTGGGACCAGGCCACCCGGGGTGGGCAGTTCTTC. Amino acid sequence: CAWDQATRGGQFF.